Below are 3 T cell receptor beta chains sequenced from a single sample in a study of PD-1 blockade in classical Hodgkin lymphoma. Method: immunoSEQ multiplex PCR; TCRdb's copy keeps in-frame clones and lacks some. This repertoire shows roughly 51,000 clones, about 76% found once; its top ten account for about 12%. The time point is: cycle 4 day 1 (C4D1), after 6 weeks of nivolumab. Relapse after autologous stem cell transplantation occurred in every patient, and brentuximab vedotin exposure varied. The source was peripheral blood mononuclear cells (PBMCs), collected before the fourth cycle of nivolumab. The source of these receptors is a human donor with classical Hodgkin lymphoma.

This clone was counted a single time. The chain combines TRBV28 with TRBJ2-3; weak D call: TRBD2 (7 bases). This CDR3 comprises 15 residues. Trimming cost V 2 bases and J 4 bases, with 13 bases left between them. Germline CDR1 reads MDHEN; CDR2 reads SYDVKM. The CDR3 region has the DNA TGTGCCAGCAGTTTACAGGGAGGGGGTTCAGATACGCAGTATTTT. Translating gives CASSLQGGGSDTQYF.

The chain is built from TRBV4-1 and TRBJ2-1; 12 bases map to TRBD2. This CDR3 has 16 residues. Looked up from germline, CDR1 is MGHRA and CDR2 is YSYEKL. Trimming cost V 1 base and J 6 bases; bases outside gene matches: 4. CDR3 sequence: CASSQGASGRGNEQFF. CDR3 sequence (DNA): TGCGCCAGCAGCCAAGGAGCTAGCGGGAGGGGCAATGAGCAGTTCTTC.

The genes are TRBV6-5 and TRBJ2-1; 10 nucleotides line up with TRBD1. The CDR3 is made up of 15 amino acids. Germline V gene data show CDR1 as MNHEY and CDR2 as SVGAGI. With 4 bases clipped from V and 9 bases from J, the junction kept 9 bases outside the gene matches. As DNA, the CDR3 is TGTGCCAGCAGTTTCCGGGGACAGGGGAACAGTGAGCAGTTCTTC. Residues: CASSFRGQGNSEQFF.